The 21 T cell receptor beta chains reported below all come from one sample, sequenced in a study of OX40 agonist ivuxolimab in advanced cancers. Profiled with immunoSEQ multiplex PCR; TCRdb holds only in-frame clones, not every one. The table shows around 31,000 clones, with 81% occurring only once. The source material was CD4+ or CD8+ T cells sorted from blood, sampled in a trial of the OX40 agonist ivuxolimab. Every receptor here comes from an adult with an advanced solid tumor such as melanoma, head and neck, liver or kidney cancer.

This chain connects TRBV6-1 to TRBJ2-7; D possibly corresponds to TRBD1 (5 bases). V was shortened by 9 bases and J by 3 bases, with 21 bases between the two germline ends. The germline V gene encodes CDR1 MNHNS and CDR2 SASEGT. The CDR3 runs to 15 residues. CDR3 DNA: TGTGCCAGTATTAACCCTAGTTTAGGGGACTACGAGCAGTACTTC. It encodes CASINPSLGDYEQYF.

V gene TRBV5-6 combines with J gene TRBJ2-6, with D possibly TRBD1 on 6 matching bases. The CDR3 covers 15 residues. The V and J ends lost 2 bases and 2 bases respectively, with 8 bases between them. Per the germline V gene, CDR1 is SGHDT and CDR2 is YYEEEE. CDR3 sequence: CASSLTGTGANVLTF. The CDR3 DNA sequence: TGTGCCAGCAGCTTAACAGGGACTGGGGCCAACGTCCTGACTTTC.

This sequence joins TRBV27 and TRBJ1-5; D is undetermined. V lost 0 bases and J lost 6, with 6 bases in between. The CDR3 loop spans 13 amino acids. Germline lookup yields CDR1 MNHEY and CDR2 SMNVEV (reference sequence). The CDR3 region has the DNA TGTGCCAGCAGTTTATCAGGGATTCAGCCCCAGCATTTT. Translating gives CASSLSGIQPQHF.

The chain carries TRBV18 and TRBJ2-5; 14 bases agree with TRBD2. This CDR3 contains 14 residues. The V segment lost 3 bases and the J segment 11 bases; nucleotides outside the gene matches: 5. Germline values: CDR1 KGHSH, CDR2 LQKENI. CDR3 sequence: CASSPGTSGGKQYF. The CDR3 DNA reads TGTGCCAGCTCACCGGGGACTAGCGGGGGAAAGCAGTACTTC. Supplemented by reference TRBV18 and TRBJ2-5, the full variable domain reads NAGVMQNPRHLVRRRGQEARLRCSPMKGHSHVYWYRQLPEEGLKFMVYLQKENIIDESGMPKERFSAEFPKEGPSILRIQQVVRGDSAAYFCASSPGTSGGKQYFGPGTRLLVL.

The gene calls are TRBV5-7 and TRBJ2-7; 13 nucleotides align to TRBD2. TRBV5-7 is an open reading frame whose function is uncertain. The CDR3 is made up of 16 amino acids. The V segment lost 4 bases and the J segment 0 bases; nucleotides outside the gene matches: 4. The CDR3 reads CASSMGLAGLSYEQYF. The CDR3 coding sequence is TGTGCCAGCAGCATGGGACTAGCGGGACTCTCCTACGAGCAGTACTTC.

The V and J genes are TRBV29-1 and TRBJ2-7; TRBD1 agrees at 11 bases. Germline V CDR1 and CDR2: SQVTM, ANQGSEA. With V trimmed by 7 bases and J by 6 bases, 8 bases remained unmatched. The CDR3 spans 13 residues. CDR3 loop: CSAGAGTGGEQYF. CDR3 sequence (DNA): TGCAGCGCGGGGGCCGGGACAGGGGGCGAGCAGTACTTC.

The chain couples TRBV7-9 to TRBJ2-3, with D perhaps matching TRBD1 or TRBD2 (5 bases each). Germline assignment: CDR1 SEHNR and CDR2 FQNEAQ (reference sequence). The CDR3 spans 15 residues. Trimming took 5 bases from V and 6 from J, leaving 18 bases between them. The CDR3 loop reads CASSEGSTLLDTQYF. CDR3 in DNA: TGTGCCAGCAGCGAGGGGTCGACCCTCCTGGATACGCAGTATTTT.

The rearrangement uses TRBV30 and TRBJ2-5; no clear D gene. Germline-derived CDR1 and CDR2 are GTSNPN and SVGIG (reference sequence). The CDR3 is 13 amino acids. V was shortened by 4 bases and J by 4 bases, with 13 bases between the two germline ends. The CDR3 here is CAWNDGARETQYF. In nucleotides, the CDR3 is TGTGCCTGGAACGACGGAGCCCGAGAGACCCAGTACTTC.

In nucleotides, the CDR3 is TGTGCCAGCAGTCCCATGGGAGCAGGGGGCAAGCAGTACTTC. It translates to CASSPMGAGGKQYF. The rearrangement joins TRBV6-5 to TRBJ2-7; the match to TRBD1 covers 8 bases. The CDR3 contains 14 residues. CDR1 and CDR2 from the germline V gene are MNHEY and SVGAGI. J was trimmed by 8 bases and V by 5 bases; bases with no gene match: 11.

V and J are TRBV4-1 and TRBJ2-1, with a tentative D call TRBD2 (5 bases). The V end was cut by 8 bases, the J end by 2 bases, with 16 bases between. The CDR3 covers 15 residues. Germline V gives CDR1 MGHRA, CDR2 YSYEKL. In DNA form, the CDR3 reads TGCGCCAGCGCCCGTGGGAGCGGACCCTACAATGAGCAGTTCTTC. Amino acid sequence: CASARGSGPYNEQFF.

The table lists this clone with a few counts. The CDR3 region is CASSDRGNGYTF. The DNA of the CDR3 is TGTGCCAGCAGCGACAGGGGAAATGGCTACACCTTC. This chain links TRBV28 with TRBJ1-2; 8 bases match TRBD1. J was trimmed by 6 bases and V by 6 bases; bases with no gene match: 3. Germline CDR1 MDHEN, CDR2 SYDVKM. This CDR3 is 12 amino acids long.

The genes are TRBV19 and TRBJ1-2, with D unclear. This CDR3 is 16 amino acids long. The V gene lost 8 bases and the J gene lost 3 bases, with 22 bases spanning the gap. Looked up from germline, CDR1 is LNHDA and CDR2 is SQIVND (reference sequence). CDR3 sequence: CASCPLRPSSDYGYTF. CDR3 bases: TGTGCCAGTTGCCCCCTCCGGCCCTCTTCTGACTATGGCTACACCTTC.

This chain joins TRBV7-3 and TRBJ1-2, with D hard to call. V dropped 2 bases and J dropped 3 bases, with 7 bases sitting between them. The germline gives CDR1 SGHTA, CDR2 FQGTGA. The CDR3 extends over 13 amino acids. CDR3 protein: CASSLGEDYGYTF. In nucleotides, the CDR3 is TGTGCCAGCAGCTTAGGAGAGGACTATGGCTACACCTTC.

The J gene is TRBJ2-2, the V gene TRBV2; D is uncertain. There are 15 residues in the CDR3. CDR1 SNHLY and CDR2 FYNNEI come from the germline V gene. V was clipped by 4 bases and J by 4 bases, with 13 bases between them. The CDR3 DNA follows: TGTGCCAGCAGTGTTCAGTCAGCAGGCACCGGGGAGCTGTTTTTT. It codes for CASSVQSAGTGELFF.

CDR3 bases: TGTGCCTGCTCGACTAGCGGGAGAAGGTATGAGCAGTTCTTC. The encoded protein is CACSTSGRRYEQFF. The chain links TRBV30 to TRBJ2-1, with 12 positions matching TRBD2. Germline CDR1 GTSNPN, CDR2 SVGIG (reference sequence). CDR3 length: 14 amino acids. Trimming took 6 bases from V and 8 from J; bases not matched to a gene: 8.

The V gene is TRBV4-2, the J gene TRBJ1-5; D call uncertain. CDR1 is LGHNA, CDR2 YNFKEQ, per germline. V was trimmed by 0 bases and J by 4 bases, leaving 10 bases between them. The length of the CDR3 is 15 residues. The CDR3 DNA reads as TGTGCCAGCAGCCAAGAGGGTAGTGGAAATCAGCCCCAGCATTTT. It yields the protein CASSQEGSGNQPQHF.

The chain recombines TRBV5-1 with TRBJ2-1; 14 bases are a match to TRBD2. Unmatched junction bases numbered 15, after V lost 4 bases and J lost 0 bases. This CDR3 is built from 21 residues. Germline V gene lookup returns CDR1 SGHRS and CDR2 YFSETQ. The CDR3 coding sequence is TGCGCCAGCAGCCGACAGGGGGGACTAGCGGGGGCCTCCAGCTCCTACAATGAGCAGTTCTTC. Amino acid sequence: CASSRQGGLAGASSSYNEQFF.

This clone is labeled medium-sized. The CDR3 nucleotides are TGTGCCAGCAGCTTACAGCGGGACACAGATACGCAGTATTTT. Translated: CASSLQRDTDTQYF. This chain connects TRBV7-3 to TRBJ2-3; 7 positions agree with TRBD2. This CDR3 contains 14 residues. The germline CDR1 and CDR2 sequences are SGHTA and FQGTGA. The V segment lost 2 bases and the J segment 2 bases; nucleotides outside the gene matches: 1.

The CDR3 protein is CASSQTTATQYF. CDR3 nucleotide sequence: TGTGCCAGCAGTCAAACCACAGCGACCCAGTACTTC. The chain links TRBV2 to TRBJ2-5; D remains unclear. V lost 5 bases, J lost 7 bases, and 11 bases lay in between. The CDR3 is made up of 12 amino acids. Germline V gene sequence: CDR1 SNHLY, CDR2 FYNNEI.

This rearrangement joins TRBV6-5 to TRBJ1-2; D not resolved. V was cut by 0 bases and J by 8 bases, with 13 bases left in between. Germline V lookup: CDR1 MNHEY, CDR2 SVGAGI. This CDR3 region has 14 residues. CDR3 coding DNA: TGTGCCAGCAGTTACTCTGAGGGCTTGGACGGCTACACCTTC. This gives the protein CASSYSEGLDGYTF.

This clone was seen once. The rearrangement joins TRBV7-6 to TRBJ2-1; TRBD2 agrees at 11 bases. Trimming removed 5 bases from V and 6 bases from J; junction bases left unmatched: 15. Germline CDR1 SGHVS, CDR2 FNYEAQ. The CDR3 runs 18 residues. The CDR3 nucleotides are TGTGCCAGCAGCCCTGGGAGGTATCTAGCGGGAGGACGCAATGAGCAGTTCTTC. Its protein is CASSPGRYLAGGRNEQFF.